These 23 T cell receptor beta chains originate from one sample sequenced in a study of cytomegalovirus exposure and HLA in healthy donors. The PCR was carried out with 60 Vbeta primers and 13 Jbeta primers. Sequencing used immunoSEQ multiplex PCR; TCRdb keeps in-frame clones, though not all of them. The table lists under 200,000 clones, roughly 73% of them singletons. Source material: PBMCs. These receptors were taken from a woman aged 35 to 49 in good health and CMV-seropositive.

This clone was counted once. The genes are TRBV19 and TRBJ1-4; 8 bases are a match to TRBD1. The CDR3 is 16 amino acids. The trim removed 4 bases at V and 8 bases at J, leaving 12 bases unmatched. CDR1 is LNHDA and CDR2 is SQIVND in the germline V gene (reference sequence). CDR3 coding DNA: TGTGCCAGTAGTACGGGACAGGACCTTGGGATAGAAAAACTGTTTTTT. Its translation: CASSTGQDLGIEKLFF.

The chain uses TRBV7-2 and TRBJ2-2; 12 bases are shared with TRBD2. V was clipped by 1 base and J by 7 bases; unmatched bases: 4. The CDR3 has 16 amino acids. Germline CDR1 SGHTA, CDR2 FQGNSA. DNA of the CDR3: TGTGCCAGCAGCTTAGATCTAGCGGGAGGGAACGGGGAGCTGTTTTTT. Protein sequence: CASSLDLAGGNGELFF.

The chain couples TRBV4-2 to TRBJ2-3; possible D gene TRBD1, 6 bases. The CDR3 has 15 residues. Germline CDR1 is LGHNA and CDR2 is YNFKEQ. V lost 5 bases, J lost 12 bases, and 24 bases lay in between. The chain's CDR3 is CASSEARQDLSPQYF. The CDR3 bases are TGTGCCAGCAGCGAAGCTCGACAGGACCTTTCCCCTCAGTATTTT.

The chain couples TRBV15 to TRBJ1-4, with a weak D call TRBD1 (6 bases). The CDR3 has 15 amino acids. Trimming took 0 bases from V and 5 from J, leaving 10 bases between them. Germline CDR1 reads LNHNV; CDR2 reads YYDKDF (reference sequence). CDR3 coding DNA: TGTGCCACCAGCAGAGATAAGGGGGAAAATGAAAAACTGTTTTTT. Translation: CATSRDKGENEKLFF.

The V gene is TRBV30, the J gene TRBJ1-2; possibly TRBD1 for D (6 bases). The ends were cut back, 2 bases at V and 1 base at J, with 14 bases in the middle. The germline V gene has CDR1 GTSNPN and CDR2 SVGIG (reference sequence). This CDR3 contains 15 residues. The CDR3, as DNA: TGTGCCTGGAGTCCGAACAGGGTTAATAACTATGGCTACACCTTC. It yields the protein CAWSPNRVNNYGYTF.

This clone was counted a single time. The J gene is TRBJ2-3, the V gene TRBV10-3; the D gene is possibly TRBD1 (7 bases). Per the germline V gene, CDR1 is ENHRY and CDR2 is SYGVKD. The CDR3 consists of 14 residues. V gave up 8 bases and J gave up 4 bases, with 16 bases separating them. CDR3 DNA sequence: TGTGCCATCCCGACAGGGACTGCCTCAGATACGCAGTATTTT. Amino acids: CAIPTGTASDTQYF.

This rearrangement joins TRBV29-1 to TRBJ1-1; no definite D call. Germline CDR1 and CDR2: SQVTM and ANQGSEA. The CDR3 consists of 12 residues. The V gene lost 3 bases and the J gene lost 4 bases, with 9 bases spanning the gap. The CDR3 coding sequence is TGCAGCGTTGAGAGGGTTAGCACTGAAGCTTTCTTT. Its protein product is CSVERVSTEAFF. The variable domain in full, completed from reference TRBV29-1 and TRBJ1-1, reads SAVISQKPSRDICQRGTSLTIQCQVDSQVTMMFWYRQQPGQSLTLIATANQGSEATYESGFVIDKFPISRPNLTFSTLTVSNMSPEDSSIYLCSVERVSTEAFFGQGTRLTVV.

V and J are TRBV5-6 and TRBJ2-7; a weak D match, TRBD2 (6 bases). In germline, CDR1 is SGHDT, CDR2 YYEEEE. Trimming cost V 0 bases and J 2 bases, with 18 bases left between them. The CDR3 runs 17 residues. In DNA form, the CDR3 reads TGTGCCAGCAGCTTGGGAGCCATCGGGACTTACACCTACGAGCAGTACTTC. It is translated as CASSLGAIGTYTYEQYF.

The CDR3 loop reads CASSLGQGTTEAFF. CDR3 DNA: TGTGCCAGCAGCTTGGGGCAGGGAACCACTGAAGCTTTCTTT. The chain has TRBV5-4 and TRBJ1-1; possibly TRBD1 for D (5 bases). The germline V gene has CDR1 SGHNT and CDR2 YYREEE (reference sequence). Trimming cost V 0 bases and J 4 bases, with 10 bases left between them. The CDR3 sequence is 14 residues long. The complete variable domain, with remaining parts taken from reference TRBV5-4 and TRBJ1-1, reads ETGVTQSPTHLIKTRGQQVTLRCSSQSGHNTVSWYQQALGQGPQFIFQYYREEENGRGNFPPRFSGLQFPNYSSELNVNALELDDSALYLCASSLGQGTTEAFFGQGTRLTVV.

The V call is TRBV5-1, the J call TRBJ2-7; a weak D match, TRBD1 (5 bases). V lost 4 bases and J lost 0, with 14 bases in between. Germline assignment: CDR1 SGHRS and CDR2 YFSETQ. The CDR3 runs to 15 residues. The CDR3 spells CASSLGSGPSYEQYF. The CDR3 region has the DNA TGCGCCAGCAGCCTGGGTTCAGGGCCCTCCTACGAGCAGTACTTC.

The V call is TRBV19, the J call TRBJ2-7; tentatively, D is TRBD2 (6 bases). Trimming removed 4 bases from V and 0 bases from J, with 10 bases in between. Germline CDR1 is LNHDA and CDR2 is SQIVND (reference sequence). The CDR3 length is 14 residues. CDR3 coding DNA: TGTGCCAGTAGTACCCCGGGAGTCTCCTACGAGCAGTACTTC. This translates into CASSTPGVSYEQYF.

The rearrangement joins TRBV11-2 to TRBJ2-1; no firm D call. Germline CDR1 reads SGHAT; CDR2 reads FQNNGV. V gave up 5 bases and J gave up 7 bases, with 12 bases separating them. The CDR3 sequence is 13 residues long. The CDR3: CASSPETANEQFF. For the CDR3, the DNA is TGTGCCAGCAGCCCCGAGACTGCTAATGAGCAGTTCTTC. The variable domain in full, with the rest retrieved from reference TRBV11-2 and TRBJ2-1, is EAGVAQSPRYKIIEKRQSVAFWCNPISGHATLYWYQQILGQGPKLLIQFQNNGVVDDSQLPKDRFSAERLKGVDSTLKIQPAKLEDSAVYLCASSPETANEQFFGPGTRLTVL.

The chain is built from TRBV10-2 and TRBJ2-3; 12 positions agree with TRBD2. Germline V gene data show CDR1 as WSHSY and CDR2 as SAAADI. The CDR3 contains 16 residues. V dropped 6 bases and J dropped 0; count of bases not matched to a gene: 4. CDR3 residues: CASSRGLAGSTDTQYF. The CDR3 DNA follows: TGCGCCAGCAGCCGCGGACTAGCGGGAAGCACAGATACGCAGTATTTT.

The rearrangement joins TRBV6-6 to TRBJ2-4; 10 positions agree with TRBD2. The V segment lost 5 bases and the J segment 4 bases; nucleotides outside the gene matches: 5. CDR1 is MNHNY and CDR2 is SVGAGI in the germline V gene (reference sequence). CDR3 length equals 15 residues. This CDR3 reads CASSAAGGAKNIQYF. In DNA, the CDR3 is TGTGCCAGCAGTGCAGCGGGAGGGGCGAAAAACATTCAGTACTTC.

The chain carries TRBV28 and TRBJ1-5; tentatively, D is TRBD1 (6 bases). Germline CDR1 reads MDHEN; CDR2 reads SYDVKM. V lost 5 bases to trimming and J lost 4 bases, with 15 bases between them. The CDR3 loop spans 15 amino acids. In DNA, the CDR3 is TGTGCCAGCAGTCCGTCCGGGACAATAAATCAGCCCCAGCATTTT. Its protein product is CASSPSGTINQPQHF.

The table lists this clone with a count of one. CDR3 amino acids: CAWKAQGAGVTEAFF. Here the CDR3 DNA reads TGTGCCTGGAAAGCACAGGGGGCCGGAGTGACTGAAGCTTTCTTT. This chain joins TRBV30 and TRBJ1-1; 9 bases match TRBD1. The CDR3 is 15 amino acids. Germline lookup yields CDR1 GTSNPN and CDR2 SVGIG (reference sequence). Unmatched junction bases numbered 11, after V lost 4 bases and J lost 5 bases.

The V and J genes are TRBV7-8 and TRBJ1-1; 9 positions match TRBD1. V shed 2 bases and J 6 bases; nucleotides not matched to a gene: 7. The germline CDR1 and CDR2 sequences are SGHVS and FQNEAQ. The CDR3 contains 15 residues. Here the CDR3 reads CASSLRGQGTSEAFF. CDR3 nucleotides: TGTGCCAGCAGCTTACGGGGACAGGGTACGTCTGAAGCTTTCTTT.

V is TRBV5-1 and J is TRBJ1-1; D perhaps matches TRBD1 (6 bases). V lost 4 bases and J lost 2, with 15 bases in between. The length of the CDR3 is 15 residues. Germline CDR1 and CDR2: SGHRS and YFSETQ. CDR3 nucleotides: TGCGCCAGCAGCAGGACGGACAGTCTTAACACTGAAGCTTTCTTT. The encoded protein is CASSRTDSLNTEAFF.

The chain links TRBV6-6 to TRBJ2-1; 11 bases match TRBD2. Trimming removed 0 bases from V and 8 bases from J; junction bases left unmatched: 3. Germline CDR1 is MNHNY and CDR2 is SVGAGI (reference sequence). The CDR3 extends over 15 amino acids. CDR3 protein: CASSYSLAGDDEQFF. The CDR3 nucleotides read TGTGCCAGCAGTTACTCACTAGCGGGAGATGATGAGCAGTTCTTC.

The chain carries TRBV19 and TRBJ2-1; D not resolved. The CDR3 covers 13 residues. The ends were cut back, 4 bases at V and 7 bases at J, with 11 bases in the middle. CDR1 and CDR2 from the germline V gene are LNHDA and SQIVND (reference sequence). CDR3: CASSTQSRNEQFF. The CDR3 DNA sequence: TGTGCCAGTAGTACCCAGTCGAGGAATGAGCAGTTCTTC. Full variable domain (rest looked up from reference TRBV19 and TRBJ2-1): DGGITQSPKYLFRKEGQNVTLSCEQNLNHDAMYWYRQDPGQGLRLIYYSQIVNDFQKGDIAEGYSVSREKKESFPLTVTSAQKNPTAFYLCASSTQSRNEQFFGPGTRLTVL.

This clone appeared a few times. J is TRBJ2-1 and V is TRBV5-6; D is uncertain. V lost 0 bases to trimming and J lost 10 bases, with 17 bases between them. CDR3 size: 15 residues. Germline V lookup: CDR1 SGHDT, CDR2 YYEEEE. The CDR3 DNA reads as TGTGCCAGCAGCTTGGTTGGGCCCCGGTCCGAGGAGCAGTTCTTC. Translated, it gives CASSLVGPRSEEQFF. The full variable domain, its missing parts supplied by reference TRBV5-6 and TRBJ2-1, is DAGVTQSPTHLIKTRGQQVTLRCSPKSGHDTVSWYQQALGQGPQFIFQYYEEEERQRGNFPDRFSGHQFPNYSSELNVNALLLGDSALYLCASSLVGPRSEEQFFGPGTRLTVL.

The genes are TRBV11-3 and TRBJ1-1; a weak D match, TRBD1 (5 bases). The germline V gene encodes CDR1 SGHNT and CDR2 YENEEA. V was clipped by 5 bases and J by 1 base, with 11 bases between them. CDR3 length: 14 amino acids. The DNA for the CDR3 is TGTGCCAGCAGCCCGGGACTCAGGAACACTGAAGCTTTCTTT. This gives the protein CASSPGLRNTEAFF.

J is TRBJ2-2 and V is TRBV5-4, with TRBD2 matching 10 bases. Trimming removed 1 base from V and 4 bases from J; junction bases left unmatched: 1. Per the germline V gene, CDR1 is SGHNT and CDR2 is YYREEE (reference sequence). The CDR3 covers 15 residues. CDR3 in DNA: TGTGCCAGCAGCTTGTGGACTAGCGGCACCGGGGAGCTGTTTTTT. Its protein product is CASSLWTSGTGELFF.